This TCR beta chain was identified during a study of blood T cell repertoires in COVID-19. About the study: Acute and convalescent COVID-19 samples came from the United States, Italy and Spain. PBMCs, B-cell-depleted T cells, or T cells provided the cDNA or gDNA that made up the material.

The CDR3 sequence is 15 residues long. Losses at the gene ends were 3 bases for V and 1 base for J; bases not matched to a gene: 3. The germline gives CDR1 KGHSH, CDR2 LQKENI. As originally analysed: Amplification of reference gene primers provided the estimated nucleated cell counts. Profiled with immunoSEQ multiplex PCR; TCRdb holds only in-frame clones, not every one. D and trimming were read from the DNA, whereas the V and J calls and clone size are those reported in that table. This sample has hundreds of thousands of clones, with roughly 85% found just once. V and J are TRBV18 and TRBJ1-1, with 9 bases that match TRBD1. The sequenced sample consisted of peripheral blood. The TCR originated in a young woman with acute or convalescent COVID-19. The CDR3 nucleotides are TGTGCCAGCTCACCCACAGGGGGCGAGAACACTGAAGCTTTCTTT. This encodes CASSPTGGENTEAFF.